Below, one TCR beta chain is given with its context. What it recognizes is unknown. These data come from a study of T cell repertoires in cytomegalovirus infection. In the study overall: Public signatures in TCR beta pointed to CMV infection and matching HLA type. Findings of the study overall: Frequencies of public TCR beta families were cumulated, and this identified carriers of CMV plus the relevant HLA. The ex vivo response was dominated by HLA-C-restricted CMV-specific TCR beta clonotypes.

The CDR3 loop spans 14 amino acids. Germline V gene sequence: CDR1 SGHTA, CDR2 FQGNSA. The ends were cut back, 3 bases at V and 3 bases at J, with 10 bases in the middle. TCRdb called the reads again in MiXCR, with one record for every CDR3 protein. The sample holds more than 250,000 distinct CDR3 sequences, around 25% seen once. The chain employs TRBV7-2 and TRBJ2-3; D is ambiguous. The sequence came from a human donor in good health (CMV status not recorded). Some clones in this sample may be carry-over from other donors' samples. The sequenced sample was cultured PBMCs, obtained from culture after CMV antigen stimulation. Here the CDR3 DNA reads TGTGCCAGCAGCTTTATAGGGATTACAGATACGCAGTATTTT. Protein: CASSFIGITDTQYF.